The 2 T cell receptor beta chains below come from one sample, sequenced in a study of T cell responses to AZD1222 COVID-19 vaccine. Generated by immunoSEQ multiplex PCR, the TCRdb table keeps only in-frame clones and is missing some. The table includes about 86,000 clones, 89% detected once. This specimen was peripheral blood, taken 28 days after the second AZD1222 dose. The receptors stem from an adult who received the AZD1222 COVID-19 vaccine.

The chain has TRBV28 and TRBJ2-7; D unclear. V was shortened by 7 bases and J by 2 bases, with 15 bases between the two germline ends. Germline V CDR1 and CDR2: MDHEN, SYDVKM. The CDR3 has 14 residues. Here the CDR3 DNA reads TGTGCCAGCACCAACTTGGGGTTTACCTACGAGCAGTACTTC. Its protein product is CASTNLGFTYEQYF.

The V gene is TRBV5-4, the J gene TRBJ2-5; tentatively, D is TRBD2 (5 bases). The CDR3 extends over 14 amino acids. V was clipped by 4 bases and J by 5 bases, with 15 bases between them. CDR1 and CDR2 (germline): SGHNT, YYREEE (reference sequence). CDR3 protein: CASSAAEGFETQYF. CDR3 nucleotides: TGTGCCAGCAGCGCCGCCGAGGGTTTCGAGACCCAGTACTTC.